This T cell receptor beta chain is drawn from a study of T cells and copy number aberrations in small-cell lung cancer. The CDR3 spans 12 residues. Between the trimmed V and J ends, which lost 5 bases and 4 bases, there was a span of 6 bases. Germline CDR1 and CDR2: SEHNR and FQNEAQ (reference sequence). Assay: immunoSEQ multiplex PCR; the TCRdb copy retains only in-frame clones and omits some. This sample has approximately 6,600 clones, with about 72% found just once. The sequencing sample was made of normal tissue next to the tumor. V gene TRBV7-9 combines with J gene TRBJ2-1; D is perhaps TRBD1 (6 bases). The origin of this receptor is a woman in her 70s with small cell lung cancer. Some clones in this sample may be carry-over from other donors' samples. The CDR3 spells CASSDRYNEQFF. CDR3 nucleotide sequence: TGTGCCAGCAGCGACAGGTACAATGAGCAGTTCTTC.